This T cell receptor beta chain was found in a study of shared T cell receptors in the human thymus. Method: immunoSEQ multiplex PCR; TCRdb's copy keeps in-frame clones and lacks some. The data hold around 730,000 clones, with 70% to 90% observed a single time. This clone was found once. The V gene's germline CDR1 is SGHAT and CDR2 FQNNGV. The CDR3 has 15 amino acids. Trimming took off 0 bases at V and 2 bases at J, with 11 bases between the two ends. This sample also appeared in a second study, on human thymus T cells. That investigation notes: Finnish infants who were healthy and having corrective surgery for congenital heart defects made up the donors. Surgeons resected thymus tissue during corrective heart surgery. Thymic and blood repertoires appeared to carry a bias in their V and J gene usage. Among unrelated individuals, related research reported thymic repertoires that overlapped highly.

This clonotype was obtained from a girl under three years old with a congenital heart defect. The J gene is TRBJ2-7, the V gene TRBV11-2; D gene unclear. The specimen sequenced was thymocytes. The CDR3 sequence is CASSLDRLLAYEQYF. CDR3 DNA: TGTGCCAGCAGCTTAGATCGGCTCCTAGCCTACGAGCAGTACTTC.